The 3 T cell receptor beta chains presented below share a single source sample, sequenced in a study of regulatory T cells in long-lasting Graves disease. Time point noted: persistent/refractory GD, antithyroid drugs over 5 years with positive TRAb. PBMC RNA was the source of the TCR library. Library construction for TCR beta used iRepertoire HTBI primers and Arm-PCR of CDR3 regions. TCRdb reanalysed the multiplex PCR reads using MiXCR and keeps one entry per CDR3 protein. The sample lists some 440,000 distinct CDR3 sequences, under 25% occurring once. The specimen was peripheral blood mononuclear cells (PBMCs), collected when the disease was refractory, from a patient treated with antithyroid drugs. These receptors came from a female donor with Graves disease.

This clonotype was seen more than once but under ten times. CDR3 amino acids: CATRTGPQETQYF. The CDR3 nucleotides are TGTGCCACCCGGACAGGCCCGCAAGAGACCCAGTACTTC. The chain is built from TRBV10-3 and TRBJ2-5; 7 bases line up with TRBD1. The CDR3 loop spans 13 amino acids. V shed 10 bases and J 2 bases; nucleotides not matched to a gene: 7. Germline V gene sequence: CDR1 ENHRY, CDR2 SYGVKD.

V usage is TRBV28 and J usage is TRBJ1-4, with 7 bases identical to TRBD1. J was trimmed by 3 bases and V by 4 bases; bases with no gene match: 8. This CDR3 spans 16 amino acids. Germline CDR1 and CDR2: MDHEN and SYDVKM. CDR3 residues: CASSSPGGQPNEKLFF. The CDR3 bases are TGTGCCAGCAGTTCTCCCGGGGGACAGCCTAATGAAAAACTGTTTTTT.

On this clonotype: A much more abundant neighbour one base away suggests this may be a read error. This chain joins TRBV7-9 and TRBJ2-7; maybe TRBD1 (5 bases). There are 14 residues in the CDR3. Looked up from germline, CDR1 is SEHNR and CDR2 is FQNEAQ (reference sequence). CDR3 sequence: CANSPPGHSYEQYF. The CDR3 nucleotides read TGTGCCAACAGCCCTCCCGGACACTCCTACGAGCAGTACTTC. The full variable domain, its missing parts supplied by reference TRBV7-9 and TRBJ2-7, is DTGVSQNPRHKITKRGQNVTFRCDPISEHNRLYWYRQTLGQGPEFLTYFQNEAQLEKSRLLSDRFSAERPKGSFSTLEIQRTEQGDSAMYLCANSPPGHSYEQYFGPGTRLTVT.